This T cell receptor (beta chain) came from a study of blood T cell repertoires in COVID-19. Enrollment of patients from Seattle took place during active infection, with longitudinal follow-up. Libraries were prepared by immunoSEQ multiplex PCR; TCRdb keeps only in-frame clonotypes and omits some of them. The table lists about 350,000 clones, roughly 87% of them singletons, with 3.5% to 4% in the top ten. Input material: peripheral blood. This TCR was sampled from an older woman with COVID-19, enrolled during active disease.

CDR3 loop: CASNQRQGARLGYGYTF. CDR3 in DNA: TGTGCCAGCAACCAAAGGCAGGGGGCGAGGTTGGGCTATGGCTACACCTTC. V usage is TRBV28 and J usage is TRBJ1-2, with 8 bases identical to TRBD1. Unmatched junction bases numbered 17, after V lost 7 bases and J lost 4 bases. Germline values: CDR1 MDHEN, CDR2 SYDVKM. The CDR3 consists of 17 residues.